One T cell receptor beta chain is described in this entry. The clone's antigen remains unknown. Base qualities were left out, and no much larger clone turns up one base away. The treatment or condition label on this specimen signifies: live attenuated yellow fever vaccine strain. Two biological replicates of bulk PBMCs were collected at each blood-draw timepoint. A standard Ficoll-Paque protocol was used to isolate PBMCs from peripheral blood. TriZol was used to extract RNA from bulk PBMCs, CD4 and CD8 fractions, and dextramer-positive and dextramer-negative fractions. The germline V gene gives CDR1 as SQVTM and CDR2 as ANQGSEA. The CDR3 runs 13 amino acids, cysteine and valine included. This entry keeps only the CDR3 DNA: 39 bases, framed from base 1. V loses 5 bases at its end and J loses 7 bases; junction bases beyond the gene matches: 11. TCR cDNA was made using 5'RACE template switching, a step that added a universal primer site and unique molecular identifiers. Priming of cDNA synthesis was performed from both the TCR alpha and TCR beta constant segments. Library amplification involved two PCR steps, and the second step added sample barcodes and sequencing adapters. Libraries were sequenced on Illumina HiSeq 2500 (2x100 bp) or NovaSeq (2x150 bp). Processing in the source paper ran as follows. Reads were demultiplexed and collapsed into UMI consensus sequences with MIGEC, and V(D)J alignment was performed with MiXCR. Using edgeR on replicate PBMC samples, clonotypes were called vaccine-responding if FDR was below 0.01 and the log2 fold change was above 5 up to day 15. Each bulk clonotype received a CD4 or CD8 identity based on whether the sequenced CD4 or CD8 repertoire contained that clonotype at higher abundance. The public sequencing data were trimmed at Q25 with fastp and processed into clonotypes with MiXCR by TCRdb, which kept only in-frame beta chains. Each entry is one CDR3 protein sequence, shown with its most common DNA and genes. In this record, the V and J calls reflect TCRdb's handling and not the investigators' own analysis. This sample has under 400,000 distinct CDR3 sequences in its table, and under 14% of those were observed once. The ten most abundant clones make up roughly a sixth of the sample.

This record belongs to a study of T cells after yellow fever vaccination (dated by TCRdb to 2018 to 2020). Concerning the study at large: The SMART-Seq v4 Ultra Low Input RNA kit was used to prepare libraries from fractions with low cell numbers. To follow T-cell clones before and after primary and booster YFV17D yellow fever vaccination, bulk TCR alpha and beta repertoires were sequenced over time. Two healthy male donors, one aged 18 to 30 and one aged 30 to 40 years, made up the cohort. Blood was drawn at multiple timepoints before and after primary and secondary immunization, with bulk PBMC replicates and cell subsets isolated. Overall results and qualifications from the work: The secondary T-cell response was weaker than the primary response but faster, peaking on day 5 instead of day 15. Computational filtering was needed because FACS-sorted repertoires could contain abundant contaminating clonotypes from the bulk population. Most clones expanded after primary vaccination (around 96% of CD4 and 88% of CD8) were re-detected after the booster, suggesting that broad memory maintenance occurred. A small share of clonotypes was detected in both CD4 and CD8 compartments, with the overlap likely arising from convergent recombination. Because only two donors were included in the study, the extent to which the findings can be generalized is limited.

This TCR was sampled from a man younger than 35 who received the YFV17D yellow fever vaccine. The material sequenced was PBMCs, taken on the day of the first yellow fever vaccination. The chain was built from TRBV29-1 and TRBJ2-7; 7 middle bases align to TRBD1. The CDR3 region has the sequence CSVNREGASEQYV. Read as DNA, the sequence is TGCAGCGTTAATAGAGAGGGGGCGAGTGAGCAGTACGTC.